A selection of T cell receptor beta chains follows, all from one sample in a study of T cells in Graves' hyperthyroidism and ophthalmopathy. One entry per CDR3 protein results from TCRdb running MiXCR on the multiplex PCR reads. This table holds 350,000 or so distinct CDR3 sequences, approximately 18% found once. The sequenced material came from blood. Source of these receptors: a woman aged 40 to 50 with Graves' ophthalmopathy. The CDR3 runs from the conserved cysteine through the conserved F or W. The D gene is left open where the match is weak. Not all rows give a size; the values are once, few, many and, for expanded clones, a class.

v_gene: TRBV5-8
abundance: many
j_gene: TRBJ1-1
d_gene: NA
CDR3aa: CASSSRQSWNTEAFF
CDR3nt: TGTGCCAGCAGCTCCCGACAGAGTTGGAACACTGAAGCTTTCTTT

v_gene: TRBV30
abundance: many
j_gene: TRBJ1-1
d_gene: NA
CDR3aa: CAWTRDRNTEAFF
CDR3nt: TGTGCCTGGACCCGAGACAGGAACACTGAAGCTTTCTTT

v_gene: TRBV24-1
abundance: many
j_gene: TRBJ2-5
d_gene: NA
CDR3aa: CATSDTQGGGETQYF
CDR3nt: TGTGCCACCAGTGATACCCAGGGAGGGGGAGAGACCCAGTACTTC

v_gene: TRBV11-2
abundance: many
j_gene: TRBJ2-5
d_gene: NA
CDR3aa: CASSFLASGGGQETQYF
CDR3nt: TGTGCCAGCAGCTTTCTGGCTAGCGGAGGGGGGCAAGAGACCCAGTACTTC

v_gene: TRBV5-1
abundance: many
j_gene: TRBJ2-7
d_gene: NA
CDR3aa: CASSFGPGSYEQYF
CDR3nt: TGCGCCAGCAGCTTCGGTCCCGGATCCTACGAGCAGTACTTC

v_gene: TRBV27
abundance: many
j_gene: TRBJ2-2
d_gene: NA
CDR3aa: CASSWDSPNTGELFF
CDR3nt: TGTGCCAGCAGTTGGGATAGCCCGAACACCGGGGAGCTGTTTTTT

v_gene: TRBV20-1
abundance: NA
j_gene: TRBJ2-7
d_gene: NA
CDR3aa: CSALKGGCPNRRYF
CDR3nt: TGCAGTGCCCTCAAGGGCGGGTGCCCAAATCGGCGGTACTTC

v_gene: TRBV12-3/TRBV12-4
abundance: many
j_gene: TRBJ1-3
d_gene: NA
CDR3aa: CASSLAGAQNTIYF
CDR3nt: TGTGCCAGCAGTTTAGCGGGGGCGCAGAACACCATATATTTT

v_gene: TRBV28
abundance: NA
j_gene: TRBJ2-5
d_gene: TRBD1
CDR3aa: CASSRDSTKGTQYF
CDR3nt: TGTGCCAGCAGTAGGGACAGCACGAAGGGGACCCAGTACTTC

v_gene: TRBV5-1
abundance: many
j_gene: TRBJ1-2
d_gene: NA
CDR3aa: CASSLDLVGYGYTF
CDR3nt: TGCGCCAGCAGCTTGGATCTGGTTGGGTATGGCTACACCTTC

v_gene: TRBV7-8
abundance: many
j_gene: TRBJ2-7
d_gene: TRBD2
CDR3aa: CASRETSSGYEQYF
CDR3nt: TGTGCCAGCAGGGAGACTTCTAGCGGATACGAGCAGTACTTC

v_gene: TRBV10-3
abundance: many
j_gene: TRBJ2-2
d_gene: NA
CDR3aa: CAIPGSDETGELFF
CDR3nt: TGTGCCATCCCGGGCTCGGACGAAACCGGGGAGCTGTTTTTT

v_gene: TRBV13
abundance: many
j_gene: TRBJ2-7
d_gene: TRBD2
CDR3aa: CASSFRLAGDYEQHF
CDR3nt: TGTGCCAGCAGCTTTCGACTAGCGGGGGACTACGAGCAGCACTTC

v_gene: TRBV12-5
abundance: many
j_gene: TRBJ2-2
d_gene: TRBD2
CDR3aa: CASGLVTSGGNTGELFF
CDR3nt: TGTGCTAGTGGTTTGGTAACTAGCGGGGGGAACACCGGGGAGCTGTTTTTT

v_gene: TRBV19
abundance: many
j_gene: TRBJ1-1
d_gene: NA
CDR3aa: CASSISANTEAFF
CDR3nt: TGTGCCAGTAGTATATCGGCTAACACTGAAGCTTTCTTT

v_gene: TRBV6-5
abundance: many
j_gene: TRBJ2-7
d_gene: TRBD2
CDR3aa: CASSFGLADYYEQYF
CDR3nt: TGTGCCAGCAGTTTTGGACTAGCGGATTACTACGAGCAGTACTTC

v_gene: TRBV27
abundance: many
j_gene: TRBJ2-7
d_gene: TRBD1
CDR3aa: CASSPKTGVSSYEQYF
CDR3nt: TGTGCCAGCAGTCCCAAGACAGGGGTGAGCTCCTACGAGCAGTACTTC

v_gene: TRBV15
abundance: few
j_gene: TRBJ1-1
d_gene: NA
CDR3aa: CATSRAAGNTEAYF
CDR3nt: TGTGCCACCAGCAGAGCTGCAGGGAACACTGAAGCTTACTTT

v_gene: TRBV30
abundance: medium-sized
j_gene: TRBJ2-2
d_gene: TRBD2
CDR3aa: CAWRDGTRGDTGELFF
CDR3nt: TGTGCCTGGAGGGACGGGACTAGAGGCGACACCGGGGAGCTGTTTTTT

v_gene: TRBV4-1
abundance: many
j_gene: TRBJ1-5
d_gene: NA
CDR3aa: CASSQLPGLSNQPQHF
CDR3nt: TGCGCCAGCAGCCAATTACCGGGTCTAAGCAATCAGCCCCAGCATTTT

v_gene: TRBV11-2
abundance: NA
j_gene: TRBJ1-1
d_gene: NA
CDR3aa: CASSLVASAGYTEAFF
CDR3nt: TGTGCCAGCAGCTTAGTAGCCTCCGCAGGTTACACTGAAGCTTTCTTT

v_gene: TRBV11-2
abundance: many
j_gene: TRBJ2-7
d_gene: TRBD2
CDR3aa: CASSPLVKSHGLVYEQYF
CDR3nt: TGTGCCAGCAGCCCCTTAGTCAAATCTCACGGACTAGTTTACGAGCAGTACTTC

v_gene: TRBV12-3/TRBV12-4
abundance: many
j_gene: TRBJ2-7
d_gene: TRBD1
CDR3aa: CASSSVIQGIGYEQYF
CDR3nt: TGTGCCAGCAGCTCCGTAATACAGGGGATCGGCTACGAGCAGTACTTC

v_gene: TRBV20-1
abundance: many
j_gene: TRBJ1-5
d_gene: NA
CDR3aa: CSARGPGRAPQHF
CDR3nt: TGCAGTGCTAGAGGACCGGGCCGCGCGCCCCAGCATTTT

v_gene: TRBV12-3/TRBV12-4
abundance: NA
j_gene: TRBJ2-5
d_gene: NA
CDR3aa: CASSLMGPYAGVETQYF
CDR3nt: TGTGCCAGCAGTTTAATGGGCCCTTATGCAGGGGTGGAGACCCAGTACTTC

v_gene: TRBV4-1
abundance: many
j_gene: TRBJ2-7
d_gene: NA
CDR3aa: CASSQVDLATLEQYF
CDR3nt: TGCGCCAGCAGCCAAGTCGACCTAGCGACACTCGAGCAGTACTTC

v_gene: TRBV20-1
abundance: many
j_gene: TRBJ1-1
d_gene: TRBD1
CDR3aa: CSAPGQGWGLGTEAFF
CDR3nt: TGCAGTGCTCCCGGACAGGGCTGGGGTTTAGGCACTGAAGCTTTCTTT

v_gene: TRBV20-1
abundance: few
j_gene: TRBJ1-2
d_gene: NA
CDR3aa: CSAREGPYGYTF
CDR3nt: TGCAGTGCTAGAGAAGGCCCTTATGGCTACACCTTC